The subject of this entry is one T cell receptor (beta chain). The antigen is not known. The PCR was carried out with 60 Vbeta primers and 13 Jbeta primers. Only in-frame clones appear in the TCRdb table, and some are missing; sequencing was by immunoSEQ multiplex PCR. The sample holds over 150,000 clones, less than 90% seen once. This CDR3 is built from 15 residues. Trimming took off 2 bases at V and 0 bases at J, with 8 bases between the two ends. CDR1 and CDR2 (germline): MNHEY, SMNVEV (reference sequence). This sample was taken from a study of cytomegalovirus exposure and HLA in healthy donors. Study-level results: CMV serostatus alone was available as immune exposure information. Both high specificity and high sensitivity reportedly marked the classifier's diagnosis of cytomegalovirus status. It was shown in a later analysis that HLA-associated TCR beta chains were more clonally expanded than other, equally common chains.

Although they were nominally healthy when sampled, donors likely had unrecorded immune exposures. The rearrangement links TRBV27 to TRBJ1-5; a weak D match, TRBD1 (6 bases). The sequence derives from a boy between 2 and 10 years old in good health and CMV-seronegative. Sequencing input: PBMCs. CDR3 DNA: TGTGCCAGCAGTTTAGCGACAGGTAGCAATCAGCCCCAGCATTTT. Protein: CASSLATGSNQPQHF.